This is a list of T cell receptor beta chains from one sample in a study of blood T cell repertoires in COVID-19. Generated by immunoSEQ multiplex PCR, the TCRdb table keeps only in-frame clones and is missing some. The repertoire consists of 300,000 to 400,000 clones, with approximately 86% occurring once and the leading ten covering 2.5% to 3.5%. The sequenced sample consisted of peripheral blood. These receptors were taken from a human donor in a cohort sampled during active COVID-19. The CDR3 runs from the conserved cysteine through the conserved F or W. Fields, in order: CDR3 DNA, CDR3 protein, J gene, V gene, clone size, D gene. The D gene is left open where the match is weak. Expanded clones get a size class; other rows say once, few or many, or leave the size out.

DNA: TGTGCCAGCAGTTTCGGGGGGAATTCGGTAATGAATTCACCCCTCCACTTT
CDR3: CASSFGGNSVMNSPLHF
J: TRBJ1-6
V: TRBV27
size: few
D: -

DNA: TGTGCCAGCTCACCACCGCCCACGGGGGAGACCCAGTACTTC
CDR3: CASSPPPTGETQYF
J: TRBJ2-5
V: TRBV18
size: -
D: -

DNA: TGTGCCAGCAGTTACTCAGGGGGCCGAAATCAGCCCCAGCATTTT
CDR3: CASSYSGGRNQPQHF
J: TRBJ1-5
V: TRBV6-2/TRBV6-3
size: -
D: TRBD1

DNA: TGTGCCAGTAGTCTCACAGGGGGCTTCAACACCGGGGAGCTGTTTTTT
CDR3: CASSLTGGFNTGELFF
J: TRBJ2-2
V: TRBV19
size: -
D: TRBD1

DNA: TGTGCCAGCAGCTTTCAGGGGGCTGATGAGCAGTTCTTC
CDR3: CASSFQGADEQFF
J: TRBJ2-1
V: TRBV11-1
size: -
D: TRBD1

DNA: TGCGCCAGCAGCTTCAACGGGGAGACCCAGTACTTC
CDR3: CASSFNGETQYF
J: TRBJ2-5
V: TRBV5-1
size: -
D: -

DNA: TGTGCCAGCAGCCAACCCCTACTGACTCTCCGGGAGGAGACCCAGTACTTC
CDR3: CASSQPLLTLREETQYF
J: TRBJ2-5
V: TRBV3-1/TRBV3-2
size: -
D: -

DNA: TGTGCCAGCAGTCTATCAACCAGCACAGATACGCAGTATTTT
CDR3: CASSLSTSTDTQYF
J: TRBJ2-3
V: TRBV9
size: -
D: -

DNA: TGTGCCAGCAGTCACAGGGGCGGTGGCAAAAACATTCAGTACTTC
CDR3: CASSHRGGGKNIQYF
J: TRBJ2-4
V: TRBV6-6
size: -
D: TRBD1

DNA: TGCAGTTTCCCATCCGACAGTCAGCAGTACTTC
CDR3: CSFPSDSQQYF
J: TRBJ2-7
V: TRBV20-1
size: -
D: -

DNA: TGTGCCACCAGCAGAGTAGCGGGAGGGGAGAACACCGGGGAGCTGTTTTTT
CDR3: CATSRVAGGENTGELFF
J: TRBJ2-2
V: TRBV15
size: -
D: TRBD2

DNA: TGCGCCAGCAGCTTAACCGGACTAGCGGGGGGGGTCGAGCAGTACTTC
CDR3: CASSLTGLAGGVEQYF
J: TRBJ2-7
V: TRBV5-1
size: -
D: TRBD2

DNA: TGTGCCAGCAGTGCCACACTAGCGGGAGTCGGCGAGCAGTACTTC
CDR3: CASSATLAGVGEQYF
J: TRBJ2-7
V: TRBV25-1
size: once
D: TRBD2

DNA: TGTGCCAGCAGTGACCGTACCTACGAGCAGTACTTC
CDR3: CASSDRTYEQYF
J: TRBJ2-7
V: TRBV25-1
size: -
D: -

DNA: TGTGCCAGCAGTCGGAGCGGAAGCTCCTACAATGAGCAGTTCTTC
CDR3: CASSRSGSSYNEQFF
J: TRBJ2-1
V: TRBV6-5
size: -
D: -

DNA: TGTGCCAGCAGCATGGACAGGGGAGAATCCCAATTTGATTTT
CDR3: CASSMDRGESQFDF
J: TRBJ1-3
V: TRBV6-5
size: -
D: TRBD1

DNA: TGTGCCAGCACAAAAGAAGCGAACACTGAAGCTTTCTTT
CDR3: CASTKEANTEAFF
J: TRBJ1-1
V: TRBV6-6
size: -
D: -

DNA: TGTGCCAGTTTACAGGGTATCGGGGAGCTGTTTTTT
CDR3: CASLQGIGELFF
J: TRBJ2-2
V: TRBV19
size: once
D: -

DNA: TGTGCCAGCAGCCCGGGACTAGGGGGTTTGGTCCAGTACTTC
CDR3: CASSPGLGGLVQYF
J: TRBJ2-5
V: TRBV6-5
size: -
D: TRBD2

DNA: TGTGCCAGCAGCTGGACAGGGCCTAGCAATCAGCCCCAGCATTTT
CDR3: CASSWTGPSNQPQHF
J: TRBJ1-5
V: TRBV6-5
size: few
D: TRBD1

DNA: TGTGCCAGTAGTATGGGGCGCGACGGACTAGCGGGAGGCCGAAGAAGCACAGATACGCAGTATTTT
CDR3: CASSMGRDGLAGGRRSTDTQYF
J: TRBJ2-3
V: TRBV19
size: -
D: TRBD2

DNA: TGCGCCAGCAGCCTCCCGGCAGGGTCCGGGGAGCTGTTTTTT
CDR3: CASSLPAGSGELFF
J: TRBJ2-2
V: TRBV4-1
size: few
D: -

DNA: TGTGCCATCAGTGAGAGGGAGCGGGCAACGAACACCGGGGAGCTGTTTTTT
CDR3: CAISERERATNTGELFF
J: TRBJ2-2
V: TRBV10-3
size: -
D: -

DNA: TGTGCCAGCAGTTTGGGGGGGCGCACAGATACGCAGTATTTT
CDR3: CASSLGGRTDTQYF
J: TRBJ2-3
V: TRBV28
size: once
D: -

DNA: TGTGCCAGCAGCCCGAGACAGGGGCCTCCTAGGCATGAGCAGTTCTTC
CDR3: CASSPRQGPPRHEQFF
J: TRBJ2-1
V: TRBV5-5
size: -
D: TRBD1

DNA: TGTGCCAGCGTTTCCCAGGGATCTGGGGCCAACGTCCTGACTTTC
CDR3: CASVSQGSGANVLTF
J: TRBJ2-6
V: TRBV28
size: -
D: -

DNA: TGTGCCAGCAAGTTTGGGCGGGACACTGAAGCTTTCTTT
CDR3: CASKFGRDTEAFF
J: TRBJ1-1
V: TRBV6-5
size: -
D: -

DNA: TGTGCCAGCAGCCAAGATCTGCGCGGGGGCGCATATAATTCACCCCTCCACTTT
CDR3: CASSQDLRGGAYNSPLHF
J: TRBJ1-6
V: TRBV4-2
size: once
D: -

DNA: TGCGCCAGCAGAGAGGGGGCCTGGATGAACACTGAAGCTTTCTTT
CDR3: CASREGAWMNTEAFF
J: TRBJ1-1
V: TRBV5-1
size: once
D: TRBD1

DNA: TGTGCCAGCAGTTACTCCCTTGAGAGCTCCTACAATGAGCAGTTCTTC
CDR3: CASSYSLESSYNEQFF
J: TRBJ2-1
V: TRBV6-5
size: once
D: -

DNA: TGTGCCAGCAGCTTGGAGCGGGGCCGTGGTACTGAAGCTTTCTTT
CDR3: CASSLERGRGTEAFF
J: TRBJ1-1
V: TRBV7-8
size: -
D: -

DNA: TGTGCCAGCAGCTTGGAGGGGTTCACAGATACGCAGTATTTT
CDR3: CASSLEGFTDTQYF
J: TRBJ2-3
V: TRBV7-4
size: -
D: -

DNA: TGTGCCAGTAGGGCGGGACAGAATAGCAATCAGCCCCAGCATTTT
CDR3: CASRAGQNSNQPQHF
J: TRBJ1-5
V: TRBV19
size: -
D: TRBD1

DNA: TGTGCCAGCAGCCCTCTTTGGGGGGGTACCTATGGCTACACCTTC
CDR3: CASSPLWGGTYGYTF
J: TRBJ1-2
V: TRBV9
size: -
D: -

DNA: TGTGCCAGCAGCCAAGGGGTCGGCGGCTCCTACGAGCAGTACTTC
CDR3: CASSQGVGGSYEQYF
J: TRBJ2-7
V: TRBV4-2
size: -
D: -

DNA: TGTGCCAGCAGTGAAGTCAGGGGGCCCGGGGCCAACGTCCTGACTTTC
CDR3: CASSEVRGPGANVLTF
J: TRBJ2-6
V: TRBV6-1
size: -
D: TRBD1

DNA: TGTGCCGCCGCAGATTATGGCTACACCTTC
CDR3: CAAADYGYTF
J: TRBJ1-2
V: TRBV2
size: once
D: -

DNA: TGTGCCAGCAGTGAATATGTCGGGGGTGGGTACAATGAGCAGTTCTTC
CDR3: CASSEYVGGGYNEQFF
J: TRBJ2-1
V: TRBV25-1
size: -
D: -

DNA: TGTGCCAGCAGTGAATTCGTTAGGAACACCGGGGAGCTGTTTTTT
CDR3: CASSEFVRNTGELFF
J: TRBJ2-2
V: TRBV6-1
size: few
D: -

DNA: TGTGCCAGCAGCTTGGCACAGGTGGCAGATTACAATGAGCAGTTCTTC
CDR3: CASSLAQVADYNEQFF
J: TRBJ2-1
V: TRBV5-6
size: -
D: -

DNA: TGTGCCTGGAGTACCACGACAGATGGCTACACCTTC
CDR3: CAWSTTTDGYTF
J: TRBJ1-2
V: TRBV30
size: -
D: -

DNA: TGTGCCAGTAGTAAGAACGGACTACCCTCTGGAAACACCATATATTTT
CDR3: CASSKNGLPSGNTIYF
J: TRBJ1-3
V: TRBV19
size: -
D: -

DNA: TGTGCCAGCAGCTCTGAGGGGGCGTGGGGCTACACCTTC
CDR3: CASSSEGAWGYTF
J: TRBJ1-2
V: TRBV7-9
size: -
D: TRBD1

DNA: TGTGCCAGCAGCTTGTTAGTGGGGGCTGGTAATGAAAAACTGTTTTTT
CDR3: CASSLLVGAGNEKLFF
J: TRBJ1-4
V: TRBV5-5
size: -
D: -